The present T cell receptor (beta chain) was sequenced within a study of T-cell reconstitution after alpha-beta-depleted transplantation in children. The library targeted TCRbeta and was prepared with unique molecular identifiers. Each CDR3 protein gets one entry after TCRdb re-called the PCR reads with MiXCR. The sample has some 640,000 distinct CDR3 sequences, roughly 17% seen once. In its sample, this clonotype was seen many times. Germline CDR1 SQVTM, CDR2 ANQGSEA. J was trimmed by 5 bases and V by 5 bases; bases with no gene match: 17. The CDR3 sequence is 16 residues long. This specimen was PBMCs from the stem cell graft donor, taken from the stem cell graft. V is TRBV29-1 and J is TRBJ2-5, with 7 bases identical to TRBD1. The sequence was obtained from a human donor who donated a stem cell graft to a child with acute myeloid leukemia. DNA for the CDR3: TGCAGCGTTTACTTACCCTGGGACAGTAGGTCGGAGACCCAGTACTTC. It translates to CSVYLPWDSRSETQYF.